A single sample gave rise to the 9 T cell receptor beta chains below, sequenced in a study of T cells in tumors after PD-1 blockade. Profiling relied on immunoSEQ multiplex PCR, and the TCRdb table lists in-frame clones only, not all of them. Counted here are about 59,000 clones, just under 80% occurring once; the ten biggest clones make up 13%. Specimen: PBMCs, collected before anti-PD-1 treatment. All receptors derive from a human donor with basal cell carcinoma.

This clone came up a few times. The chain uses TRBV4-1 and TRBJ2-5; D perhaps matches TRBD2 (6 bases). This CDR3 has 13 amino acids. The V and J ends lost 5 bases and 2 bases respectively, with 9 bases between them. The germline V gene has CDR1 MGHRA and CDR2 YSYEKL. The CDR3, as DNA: TGCGCCAGCAGCGGGACTTTACAAGAGACCCAGTACTTC. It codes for CASSGTLQETQYF.

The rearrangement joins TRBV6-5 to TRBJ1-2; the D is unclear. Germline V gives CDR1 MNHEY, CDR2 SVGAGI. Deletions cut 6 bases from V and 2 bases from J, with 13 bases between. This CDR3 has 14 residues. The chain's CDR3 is CASRAPGFNYGYTF. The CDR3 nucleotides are TGTGCCAGCAGGGCTCCGGGATTCAACTATGGCTACACCTTC.

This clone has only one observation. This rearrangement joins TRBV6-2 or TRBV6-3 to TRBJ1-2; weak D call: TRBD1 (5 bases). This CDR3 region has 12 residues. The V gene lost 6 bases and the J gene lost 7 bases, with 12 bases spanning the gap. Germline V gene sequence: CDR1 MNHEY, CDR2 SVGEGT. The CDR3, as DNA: TGTGCCAGCAGCCTTGGGGACGTTGGCTACACCTTC. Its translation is CASSLGDVGYTF.

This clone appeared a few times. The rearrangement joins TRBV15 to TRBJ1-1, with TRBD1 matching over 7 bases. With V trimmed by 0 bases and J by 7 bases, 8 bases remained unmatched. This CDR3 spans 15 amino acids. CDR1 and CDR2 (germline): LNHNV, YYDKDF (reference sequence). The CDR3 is CATSRDKGAFVEAFF. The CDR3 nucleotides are TGTGCCACCAGCAGAGATAAGGGGGCTTTTGTTGAAGCTTTCTTT.

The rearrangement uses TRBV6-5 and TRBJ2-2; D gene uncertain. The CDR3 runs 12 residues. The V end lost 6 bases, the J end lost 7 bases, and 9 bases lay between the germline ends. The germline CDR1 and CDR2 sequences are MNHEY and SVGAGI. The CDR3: CASSQFGGELFF. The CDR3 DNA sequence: TGTGCCAGCAGCCAGTTTGGCGGGGAGCTGTTTTTT.

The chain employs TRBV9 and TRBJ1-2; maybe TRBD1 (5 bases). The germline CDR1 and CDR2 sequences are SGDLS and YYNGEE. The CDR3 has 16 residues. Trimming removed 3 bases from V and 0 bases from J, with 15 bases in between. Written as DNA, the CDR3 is TGTGCCAGCAGCGGGGAGCAGGGCTGGCCTAACTATGGCTACACCTTC. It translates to CASSGEQGWPNYGYTF.

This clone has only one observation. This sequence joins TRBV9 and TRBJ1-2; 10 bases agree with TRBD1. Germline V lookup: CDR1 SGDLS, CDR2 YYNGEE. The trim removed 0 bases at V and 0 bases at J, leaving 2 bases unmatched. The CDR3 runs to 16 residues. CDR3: CASSVAGQGANYGYTF. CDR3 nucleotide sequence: TGTGCCAGCAGCGTAGCAGGACAGGGGGCTAACTATGGCTACACCTTC.

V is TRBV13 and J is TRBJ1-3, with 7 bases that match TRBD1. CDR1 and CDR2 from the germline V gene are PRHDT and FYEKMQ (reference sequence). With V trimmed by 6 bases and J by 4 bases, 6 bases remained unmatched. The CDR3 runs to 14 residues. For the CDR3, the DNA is TGTGCCAGCAGTCCAGGGGGTCTGGGAAACACCATATATTTT. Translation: CASSPGGLGNTIYF.

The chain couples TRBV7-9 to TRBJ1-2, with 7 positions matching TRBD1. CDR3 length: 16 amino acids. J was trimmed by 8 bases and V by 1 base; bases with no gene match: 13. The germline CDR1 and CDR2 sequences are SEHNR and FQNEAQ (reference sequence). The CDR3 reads CASSLVFGTDRKGYTF. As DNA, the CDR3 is TGTGCCAGCAGCTTAGTGTTCGGGACAGACCGTAAGGGCTACACCTTC.